This T cell receptor (beta chain) comes out of a study of T cells in Graves' hyperthyroidism and ophthalmopathy. About the research overall: Peripheral blood was acquired at first diagnosis, ahead of any therapy whatsoever.

Amplified regions were TCR beta CDR3 sequences from RNA transcripts. The HTBI set primed first-round TCR CDR3 RT-PCR. MiXCR, run by TCRdb on the multiplex PCR reads, gives a single entry per CDR3 protein. The top ten hold roughly a third of the sample, which has about 250,000 distinct CDR3 sequences, approximately 24% seen once. This clonotype was observed many times. The diagnoses drew upon clinical symptoms, serum thyroxine and TRAb, thyroid ultrasound and orbital computed tomography. Source material: blood. This TCR derives from a woman aged 40 to 55 with Graves' ophthalmopathy.

CDR3 loop: CASSQDWREGRGEQYF. The CDR3 bases are TGCGCCAGCAGCCAAGATTGGCGGGAGGGCCGTGGCGAGCAGTACTTC. The rearrangement uses TRBV4-1 and TRBJ2-7, with 9 bases lining up with TRBD2. V gave up 0 bases and J gave up 6 bases; unmatched junction bases: 9. This CDR3 spans 16 amino acids. From germline, CDR1 is MGHRA and CDR2 YSYEKL.